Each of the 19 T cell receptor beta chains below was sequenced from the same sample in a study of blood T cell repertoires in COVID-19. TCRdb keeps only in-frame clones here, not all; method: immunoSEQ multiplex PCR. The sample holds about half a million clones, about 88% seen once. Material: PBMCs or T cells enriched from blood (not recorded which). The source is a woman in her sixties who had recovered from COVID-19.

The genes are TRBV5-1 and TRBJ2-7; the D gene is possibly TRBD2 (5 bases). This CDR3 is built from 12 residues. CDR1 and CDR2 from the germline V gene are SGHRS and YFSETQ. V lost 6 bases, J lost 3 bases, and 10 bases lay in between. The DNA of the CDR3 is TGCGCCAGCACCTCCCGGGGCTACGAGCAGTACGTC. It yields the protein CASTSRGYEQYV.

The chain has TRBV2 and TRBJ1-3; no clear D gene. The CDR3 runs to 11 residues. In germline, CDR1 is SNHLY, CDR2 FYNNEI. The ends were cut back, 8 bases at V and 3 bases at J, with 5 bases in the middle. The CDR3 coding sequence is TGTGCCAGCTCGAGTGGAAACACCATATATTTT. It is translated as CASSSGNTIYF.

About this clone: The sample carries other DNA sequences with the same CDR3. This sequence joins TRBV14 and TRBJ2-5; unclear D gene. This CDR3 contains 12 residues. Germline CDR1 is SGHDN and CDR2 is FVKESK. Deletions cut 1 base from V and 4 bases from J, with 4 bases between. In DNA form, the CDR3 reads TGTGCCAGCAGCCAAGTGAGAGAGACCCAGTACTTC. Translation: CASSQVRETQYF.

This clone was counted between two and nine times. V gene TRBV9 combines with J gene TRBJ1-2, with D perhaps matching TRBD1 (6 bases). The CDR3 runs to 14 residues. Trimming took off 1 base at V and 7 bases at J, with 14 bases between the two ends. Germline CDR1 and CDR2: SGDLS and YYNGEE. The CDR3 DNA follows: TGTGCCAGCAGCGTAAACACCGGGACACGTGGCTACACCTTC. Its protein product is CASSVNTGTRGYTF.

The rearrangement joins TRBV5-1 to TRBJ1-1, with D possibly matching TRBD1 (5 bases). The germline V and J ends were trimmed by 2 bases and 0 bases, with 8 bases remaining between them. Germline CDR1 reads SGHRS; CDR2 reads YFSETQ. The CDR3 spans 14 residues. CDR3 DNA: TGCGCCAGCAGCTTAGGGGTTATGAACACTGAAGCTTTCTTT. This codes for CASSLGVMNTEAFF.

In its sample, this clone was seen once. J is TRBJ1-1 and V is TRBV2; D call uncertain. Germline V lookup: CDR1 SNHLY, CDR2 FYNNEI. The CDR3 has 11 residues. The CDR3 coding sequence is TGTGCTAGTGAGGGCGGGACTGAAGCTTTCTTT. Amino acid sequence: CASEGGTEAFF.

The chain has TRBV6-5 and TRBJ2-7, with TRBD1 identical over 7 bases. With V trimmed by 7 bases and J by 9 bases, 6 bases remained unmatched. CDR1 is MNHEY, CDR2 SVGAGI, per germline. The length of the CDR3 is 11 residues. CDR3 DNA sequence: TGTGCCAGCACACAGGGGAGTATGCAGTACGTC. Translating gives CASTQGSMQYV.

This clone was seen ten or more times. The CDR3 region is CASRDLQGAGELFF. The CDR3, as DNA: TGTGCCAGCAGAGATTTACAGGGCGCCGGGGAGCTGTTTTTT. This rearrangement joins TRBV2 to TRBJ2-2, with D possibly TRBD1 on 6 matching bases. CDR1 and CDR2 from the germline V gene are SNHLY and FYNNEI. V was cut by 6 bases and J by 6 bases, with 14 bases left in between. The CDR3 consists of 14 residues.

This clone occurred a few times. CDR3 sequence reads: CASSRTSMNTEAFF. The CDR3 coding sequence is TGTGCCAGCAGTCGGACATCCATGAACACTGAAGCTTTCTTT. The rearrangement links TRBV25-1 to TRBJ1-1; perhaps TRBD1 as D (5 bases). The CDR3 loop spans 14 amino acids. Per germline, CDR1 MGHDK and CDR2 SYGVNS. Trimming left V 5 bases short and J 0 bases short, with 10 bases between.

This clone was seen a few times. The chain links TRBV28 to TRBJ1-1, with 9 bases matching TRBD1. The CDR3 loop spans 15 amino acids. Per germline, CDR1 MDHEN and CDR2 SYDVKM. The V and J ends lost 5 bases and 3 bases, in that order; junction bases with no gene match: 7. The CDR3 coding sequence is TGTGCCAGCAGTGACCGGGACAGGGTTTACACTGAAGCTTTCTTT. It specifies CASSDRDRVYTEAFF.

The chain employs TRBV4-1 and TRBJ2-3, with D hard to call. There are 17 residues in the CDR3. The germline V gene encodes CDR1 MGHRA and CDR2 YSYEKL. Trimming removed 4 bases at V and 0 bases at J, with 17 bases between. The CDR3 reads CASSRPVGRTSTDTQYF. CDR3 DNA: TGCGCCAGCAGCCGGCCCGTTGGGCGAACTAGCACAGATACGCAGTATTTT.

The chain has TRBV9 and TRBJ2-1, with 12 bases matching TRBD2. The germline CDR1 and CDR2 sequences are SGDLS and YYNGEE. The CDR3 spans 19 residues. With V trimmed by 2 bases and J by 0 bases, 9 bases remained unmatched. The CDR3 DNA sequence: TGTGCCAGCAGCGTGGCTAGCGGGGGGGCCGTAATCTCCTACAATGAGCAGTTCTTC. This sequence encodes CASSVASGGAVISYNEQFF. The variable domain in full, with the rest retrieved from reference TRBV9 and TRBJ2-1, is DSGVTQTPKHLITATGQRVTLRCSPRSGDLSVYWYQQSLDQGLQFLIQYYNGEERAKGNILERFSAQQFPDLHSELNLSSLELGDSALYFCASSVASGGAVISYNEQFFGPGTRLTVL.

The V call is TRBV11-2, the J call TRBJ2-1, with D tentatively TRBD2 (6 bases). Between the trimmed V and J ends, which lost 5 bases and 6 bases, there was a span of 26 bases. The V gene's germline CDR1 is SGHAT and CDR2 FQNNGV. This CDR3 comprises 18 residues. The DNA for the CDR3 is TGTGCCAGCAGCGACCGGACGACTAGAGGTCATCGTAGCAATGAGCAGTTCTTC. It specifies CASSDRTTRGHRSNEQFF.

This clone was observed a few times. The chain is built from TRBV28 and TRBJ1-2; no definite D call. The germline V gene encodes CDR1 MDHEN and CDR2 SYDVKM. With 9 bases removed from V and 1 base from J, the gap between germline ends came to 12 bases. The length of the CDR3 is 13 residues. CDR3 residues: CASRGSVNYGYTF. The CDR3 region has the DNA TGTGCCAGTCGAGGTTCTGTTAACTATGGCTACACCTTC.

The CDR3: CASSSIAGGLTDTQYF. The CDR3 DNA reads TGCGCCAGCAGCTCTATAGCGGGGGGCCTCACAGATACGCAGTATTTT. The chain joins TRBV5-1 to TRBJ2-3; 10 bases match TRBD2. J lost 2 bases, V lost 3 bases, and 6 bases had no gene match. The CDR3 covers 16 residues. Germline lookup yields CDR1 SGHRS and CDR2 YFSETQ.

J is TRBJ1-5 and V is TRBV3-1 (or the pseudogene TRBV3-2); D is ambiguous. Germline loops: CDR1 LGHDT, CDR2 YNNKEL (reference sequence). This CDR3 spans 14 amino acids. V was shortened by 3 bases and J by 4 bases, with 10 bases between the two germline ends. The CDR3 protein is CASSQGNMNQPQHF. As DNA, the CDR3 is TGTGCCAGCAGCCAGGGCAATATGAATCAGCCCCAGCATTTT.

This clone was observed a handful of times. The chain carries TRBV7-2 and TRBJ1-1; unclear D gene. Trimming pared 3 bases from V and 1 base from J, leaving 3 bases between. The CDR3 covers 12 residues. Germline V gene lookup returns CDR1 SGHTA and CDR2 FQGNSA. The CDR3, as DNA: TGTGCCAGCAGCTTTAGGAACACTGAAGCTTTCTTT. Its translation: CASSFRNTEAFF.

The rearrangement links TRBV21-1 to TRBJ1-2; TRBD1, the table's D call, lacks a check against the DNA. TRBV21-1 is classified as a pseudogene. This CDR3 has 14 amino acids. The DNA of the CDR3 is TGTGCCAGCAGCGCTGGGGGCGGCAACTATGGCTACACCTTC. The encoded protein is CASSAGGGNYGYTF.

CDR3 DNA sequence: TGCGCCAGCAGCTTGGCCATGGGGGACTGGTATAGCACAGATACGCAGTATTTT. Encoded protein: CASSLAMGDWYSTDTQYF. This chain uses TRBV5-1 with TRBJ2-3; maybe TRBD2 (6 bases). The CDR3 is made up of 18 amino acids. The ends were cut back, 0 bases at V and 0 bases at J, with 17 bases in the middle. CDR1 SGHRS and CDR2 YFSETQ come from the germline V gene.